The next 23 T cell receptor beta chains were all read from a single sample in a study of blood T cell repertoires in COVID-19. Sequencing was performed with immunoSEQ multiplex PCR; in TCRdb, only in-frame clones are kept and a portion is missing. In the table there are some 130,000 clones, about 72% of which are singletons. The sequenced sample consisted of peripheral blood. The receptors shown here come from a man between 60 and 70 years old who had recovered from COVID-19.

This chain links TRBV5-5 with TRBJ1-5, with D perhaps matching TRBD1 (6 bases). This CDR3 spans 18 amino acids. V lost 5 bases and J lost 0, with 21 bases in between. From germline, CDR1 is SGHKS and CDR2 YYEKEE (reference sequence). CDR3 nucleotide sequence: TGTGCCAGCAGTTGGACAGACTCACGGGTTTCTAGCAATCAGCCCCAGCATTTT. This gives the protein CASSWTDSRVSSNQPQHF.

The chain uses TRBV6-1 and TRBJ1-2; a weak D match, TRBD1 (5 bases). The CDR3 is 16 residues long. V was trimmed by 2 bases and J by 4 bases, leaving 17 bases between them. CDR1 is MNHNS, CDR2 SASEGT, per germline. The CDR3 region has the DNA TGTGCCAGCAGTGAATTGGGGGGATTAAACTCCTATGGCTACACCTTC. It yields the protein CASSELGGLNSYGYTF.

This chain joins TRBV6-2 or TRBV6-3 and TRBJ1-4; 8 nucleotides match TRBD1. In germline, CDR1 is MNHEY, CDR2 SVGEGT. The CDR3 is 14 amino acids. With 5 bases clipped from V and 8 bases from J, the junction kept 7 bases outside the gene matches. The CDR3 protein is CASSITGGREKLFF. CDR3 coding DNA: TGTGCCAGCAGTATTACAGGGGGAAGGGAAAAACTGTTTTTT.

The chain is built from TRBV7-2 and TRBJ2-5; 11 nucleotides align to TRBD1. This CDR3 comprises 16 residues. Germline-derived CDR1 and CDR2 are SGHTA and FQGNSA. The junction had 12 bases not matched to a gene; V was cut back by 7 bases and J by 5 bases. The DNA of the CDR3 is TGTGCCAGCACTTCCTCTCCGGGACAGGGGGGGGAGACCCAGTACTTC. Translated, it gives CASTSSPGQGGETQYF.

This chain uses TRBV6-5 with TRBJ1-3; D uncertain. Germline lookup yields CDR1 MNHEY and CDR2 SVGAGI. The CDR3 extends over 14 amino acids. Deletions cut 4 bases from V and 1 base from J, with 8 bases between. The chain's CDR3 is CASSSTLSGNTIYF. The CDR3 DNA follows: TGTGCCAGCAGTTCTACACTATCTGGAAACACCATATATTTT.

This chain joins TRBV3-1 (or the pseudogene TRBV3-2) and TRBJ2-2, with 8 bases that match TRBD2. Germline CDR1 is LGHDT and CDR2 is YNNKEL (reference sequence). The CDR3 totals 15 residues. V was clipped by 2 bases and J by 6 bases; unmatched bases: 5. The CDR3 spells CASSQISGDAGELFF. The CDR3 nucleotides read TGTGCCAGCAGCCAAATTAGCGGGGACGCCGGGGAGCTGTTTTTT.

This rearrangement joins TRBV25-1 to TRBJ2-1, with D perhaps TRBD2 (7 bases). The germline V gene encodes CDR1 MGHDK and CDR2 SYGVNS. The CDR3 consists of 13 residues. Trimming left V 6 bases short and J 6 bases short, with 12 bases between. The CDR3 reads CASRAGASNEQFF. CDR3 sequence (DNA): TGTGCCAGCAGGGCGGGGGCGAGCAATGAGCAGTTCTTC.

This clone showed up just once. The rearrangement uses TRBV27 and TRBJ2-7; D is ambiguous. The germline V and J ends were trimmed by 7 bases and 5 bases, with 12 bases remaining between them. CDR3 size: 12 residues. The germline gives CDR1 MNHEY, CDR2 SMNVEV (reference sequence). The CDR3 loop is CASKSRSNEQYF. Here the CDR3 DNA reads TGTGCCAGCAAATCGCGTAGTAACGAGCAGTACTTC.

The CDR3: CASSQGLAQETQYF. DNA for the CDR3: TGCGCCAGCAGCCAAGGACTAGCGCAAGAGACCCAGTACTTC. The V gene is TRBV4-3, the J gene TRBJ2-5; TRBD2 matches 8 bases. The CDR3 is 14 amino acids. CDR1 LGHNA and CDR2 YSLEER come from the germline V gene. V lost 1 base, J lost 2 bases, and 0 bases stayed unmatched.

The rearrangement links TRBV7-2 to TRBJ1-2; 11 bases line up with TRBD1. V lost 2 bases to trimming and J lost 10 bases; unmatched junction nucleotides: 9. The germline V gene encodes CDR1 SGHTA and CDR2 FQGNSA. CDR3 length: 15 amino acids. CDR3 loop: CASSLNGQGAVDYTF. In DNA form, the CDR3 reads TGTGCCAGCAGCTTAAACGGACAGGGGGCGGTGGACTACACCTTC. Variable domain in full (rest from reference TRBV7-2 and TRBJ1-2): GAGVSQSPSNKVTEKGKDVELRCDPISGHTALYWYRQSLGQGLEFLIYFQGNSAPDKSGLPSDRFSAERTGGSVSTLTIQRTQQEDSAVYLCASSLNGQGAVDYTFGSGTRLTVV.

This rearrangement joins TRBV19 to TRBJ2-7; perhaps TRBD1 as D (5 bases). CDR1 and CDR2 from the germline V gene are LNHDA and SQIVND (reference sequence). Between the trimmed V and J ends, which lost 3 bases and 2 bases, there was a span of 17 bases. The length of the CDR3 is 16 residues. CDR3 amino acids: CASSINLWGRTYEQYF. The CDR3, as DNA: TGTGCCAGTAGTATTAATCTGTGGGGCAGAACCTACGAGCAGTACTTC.

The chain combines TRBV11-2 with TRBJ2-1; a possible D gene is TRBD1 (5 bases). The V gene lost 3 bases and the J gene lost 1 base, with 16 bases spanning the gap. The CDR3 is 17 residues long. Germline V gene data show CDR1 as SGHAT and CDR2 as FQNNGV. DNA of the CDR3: TGTGCCAGCAGCTTCGTAGCCAGGGCTGGTTCCTACAATGAGCAGTTCTTC. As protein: CASSFVARAGSYNEQFF.

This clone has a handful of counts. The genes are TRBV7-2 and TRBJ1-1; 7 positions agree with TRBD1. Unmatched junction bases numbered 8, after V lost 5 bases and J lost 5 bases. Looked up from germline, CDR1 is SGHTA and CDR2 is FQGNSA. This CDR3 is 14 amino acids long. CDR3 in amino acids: CASSLQGFGTEAFF. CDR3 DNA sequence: TGTGCCAGCAGCCTACAGGGGTTCGGGACTGAAGCTTTCTTT.

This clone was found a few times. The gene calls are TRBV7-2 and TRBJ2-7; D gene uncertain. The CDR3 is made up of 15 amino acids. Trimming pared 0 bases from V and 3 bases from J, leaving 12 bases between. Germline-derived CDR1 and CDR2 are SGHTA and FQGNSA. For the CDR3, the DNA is TGTGCCAGCAGCTTAGCGTATGAACCGGGCTACGAGCAGTACTTC. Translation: CASSLAYEPGYEQYF.

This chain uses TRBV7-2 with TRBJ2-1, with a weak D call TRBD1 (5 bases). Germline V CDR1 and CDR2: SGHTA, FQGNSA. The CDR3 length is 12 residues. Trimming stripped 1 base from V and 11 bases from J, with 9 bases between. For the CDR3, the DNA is TGTGCCAGCAGCTTAGTAGGGGCTCAGCAGTTCTTC. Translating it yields CASSLVGAQQFF.

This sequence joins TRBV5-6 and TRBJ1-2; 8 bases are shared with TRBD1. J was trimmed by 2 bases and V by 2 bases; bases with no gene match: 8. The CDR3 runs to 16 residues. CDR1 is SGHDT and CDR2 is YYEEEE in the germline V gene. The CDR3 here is CASSFRGRSLNYGYTF. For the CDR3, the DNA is TGTGCCAGCAGCTTCAGGGGGCGATCCTTAAACTATGGCTACACCTTC. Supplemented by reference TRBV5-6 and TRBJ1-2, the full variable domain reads DAGVTQSPTHLIKTRGQQVTLRCSPKSGHDTVSWYQQALGQGPQFIFQYYEEEERQRGNFPDRFSGHQFPNYSSELNVNALLLGDSALYLCASSFRGRSLNYGYTFGSGTRLTVV.

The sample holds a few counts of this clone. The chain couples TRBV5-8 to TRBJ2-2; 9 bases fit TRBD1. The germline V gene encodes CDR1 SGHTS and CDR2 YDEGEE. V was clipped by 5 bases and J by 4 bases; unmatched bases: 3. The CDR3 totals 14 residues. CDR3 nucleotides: TGTGCCAGCAGGGGACAGGGCCTCACCGGGGAGCTGTTTTTT. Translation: CASRGQGLTGELFF.

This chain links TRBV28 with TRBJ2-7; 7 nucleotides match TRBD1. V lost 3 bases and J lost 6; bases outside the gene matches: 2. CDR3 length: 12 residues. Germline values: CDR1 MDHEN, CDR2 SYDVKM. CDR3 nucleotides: TGTGCCAGCAGTTTCCACAGGGGCGAGCAGTACTTC. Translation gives CASSFHRGEQYF.

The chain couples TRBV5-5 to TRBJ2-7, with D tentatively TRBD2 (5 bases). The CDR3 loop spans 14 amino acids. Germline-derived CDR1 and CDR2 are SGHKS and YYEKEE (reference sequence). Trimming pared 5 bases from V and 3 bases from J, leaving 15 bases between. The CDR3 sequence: CASRVGSGYYEQYF. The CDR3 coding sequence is TGTGCCAGCAGGGTGGGCAGCGGCTACTACGAGCAGTACTTC.

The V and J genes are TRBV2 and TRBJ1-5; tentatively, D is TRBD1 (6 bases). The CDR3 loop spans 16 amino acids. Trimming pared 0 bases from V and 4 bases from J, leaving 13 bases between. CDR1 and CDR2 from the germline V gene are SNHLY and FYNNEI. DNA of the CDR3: TGTGCCAGCAGTGAAGCCGGGACAAGGAGAAATCAGCCCCAGCATTTT. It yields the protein CASSEAGTRRNQPQHF.

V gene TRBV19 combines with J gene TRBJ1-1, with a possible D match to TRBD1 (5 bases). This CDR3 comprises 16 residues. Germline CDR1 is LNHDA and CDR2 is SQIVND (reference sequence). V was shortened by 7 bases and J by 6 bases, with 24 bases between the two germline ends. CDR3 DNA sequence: TGTGCCAGTACCCAAAGGTTCGAAACTGGGGCACCTGAAGCTTTCTTT. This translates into CASTQRFETGAPEAFF.

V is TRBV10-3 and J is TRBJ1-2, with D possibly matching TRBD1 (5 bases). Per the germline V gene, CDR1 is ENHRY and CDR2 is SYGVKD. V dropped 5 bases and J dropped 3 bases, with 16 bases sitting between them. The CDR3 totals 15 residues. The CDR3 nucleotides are TGTGCCATCAGTCCCGGTGCAGGGAGGGACTATGGCTACACCTTC. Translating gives CAISPGAGRDYGYTF.

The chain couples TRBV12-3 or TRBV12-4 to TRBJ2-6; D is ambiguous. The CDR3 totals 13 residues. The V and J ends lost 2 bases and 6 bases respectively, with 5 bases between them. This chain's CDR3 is CASSLRSANVLTF. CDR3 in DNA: TGTGCCAGCAGTTTACGGTCGGCCAACGTCCTGACTTTC.